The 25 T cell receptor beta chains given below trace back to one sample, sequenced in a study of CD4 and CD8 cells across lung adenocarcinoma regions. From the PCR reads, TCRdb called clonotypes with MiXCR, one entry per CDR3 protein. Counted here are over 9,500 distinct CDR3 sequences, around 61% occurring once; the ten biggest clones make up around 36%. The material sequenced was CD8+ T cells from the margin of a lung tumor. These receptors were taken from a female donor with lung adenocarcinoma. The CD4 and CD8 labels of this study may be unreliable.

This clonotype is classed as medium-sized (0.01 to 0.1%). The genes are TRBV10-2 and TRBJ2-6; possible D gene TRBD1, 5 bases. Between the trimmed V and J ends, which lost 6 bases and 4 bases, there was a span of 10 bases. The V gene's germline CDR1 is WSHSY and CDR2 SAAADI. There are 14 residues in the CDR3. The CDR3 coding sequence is TGCGCCAGCAGACAGGCGTTGGGGGCCAACGTCCTGACTTTC. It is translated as CASRQALGANVLTF.

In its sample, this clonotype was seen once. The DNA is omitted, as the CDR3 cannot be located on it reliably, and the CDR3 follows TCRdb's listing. CDR3 in amino acids: CASRVGTGTDIQYF. This rearrangement joins TRBV6-1 to TRBJ2-3; TRBD1, as called in the table, went unchecked against the DNA. Germline V gene sequence: CDR1 MNHNS, CDR2 SASEGT. Both ends counted, the CDR3 spans 14 residues.

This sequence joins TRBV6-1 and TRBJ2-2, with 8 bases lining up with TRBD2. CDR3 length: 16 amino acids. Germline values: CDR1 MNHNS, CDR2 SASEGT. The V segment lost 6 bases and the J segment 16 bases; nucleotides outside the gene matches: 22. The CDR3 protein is CASRRTRGGSTGAQFF. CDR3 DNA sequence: TGTGCCAGCAGAAGAACTCGCGGGGGGAGCACCGGGGCGCAGTTTTTT.

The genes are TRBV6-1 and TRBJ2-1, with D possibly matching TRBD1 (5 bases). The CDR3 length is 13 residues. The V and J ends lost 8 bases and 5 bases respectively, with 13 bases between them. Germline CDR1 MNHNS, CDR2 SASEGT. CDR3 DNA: TGTGCCAGCGGACATCCTATAAACAATGAGCAGTTCTTC. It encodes CASGHPINNEQFF.

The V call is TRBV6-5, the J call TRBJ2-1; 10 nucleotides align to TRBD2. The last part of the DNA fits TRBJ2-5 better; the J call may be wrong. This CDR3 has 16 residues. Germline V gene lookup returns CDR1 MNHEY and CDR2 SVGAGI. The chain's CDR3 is CASSYWTSGRQETQYF. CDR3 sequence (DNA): TGTGCCAGCAGTTACTGGACTAGCGGCAGACAAGAGACCCAGTACTTC.

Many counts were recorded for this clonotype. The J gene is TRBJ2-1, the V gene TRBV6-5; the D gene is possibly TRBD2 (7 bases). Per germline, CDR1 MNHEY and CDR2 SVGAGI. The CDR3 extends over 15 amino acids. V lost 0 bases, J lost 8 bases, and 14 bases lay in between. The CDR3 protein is CASSYSGGGFDEQFF. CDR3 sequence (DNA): TGTGCCAGCAGTTACTCAGGGGGGGGTTTCGATGAGCAGTTCTTC.

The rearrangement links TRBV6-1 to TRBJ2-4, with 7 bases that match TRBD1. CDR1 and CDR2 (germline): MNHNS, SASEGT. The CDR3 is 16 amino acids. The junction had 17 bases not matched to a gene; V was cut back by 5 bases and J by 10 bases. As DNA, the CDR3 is TGTGCCAGCAGTCCTAGGGGGCAGCGAGCCAAAGATATTCAGTACTTC. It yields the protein CASSPRGQRAKDIQYF.

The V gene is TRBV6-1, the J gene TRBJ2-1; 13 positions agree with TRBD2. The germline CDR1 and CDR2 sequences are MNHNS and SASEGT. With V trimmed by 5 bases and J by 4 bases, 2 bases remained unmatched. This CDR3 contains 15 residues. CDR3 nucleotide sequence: TGTGCCAGCAGTCGGACTAGCGGGAGTTACAATGAGCAGTTCTTC. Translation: CASSRTSGSYNEQFF.

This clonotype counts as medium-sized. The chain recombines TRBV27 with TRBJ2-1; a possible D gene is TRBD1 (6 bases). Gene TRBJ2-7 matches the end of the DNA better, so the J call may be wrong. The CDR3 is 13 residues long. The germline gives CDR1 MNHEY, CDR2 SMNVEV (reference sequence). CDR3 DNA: TGTGCCAGCAGCCCCTGGGGGCACTACGAGCAGTACTTC. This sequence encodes CASSPWGHYEQYF.

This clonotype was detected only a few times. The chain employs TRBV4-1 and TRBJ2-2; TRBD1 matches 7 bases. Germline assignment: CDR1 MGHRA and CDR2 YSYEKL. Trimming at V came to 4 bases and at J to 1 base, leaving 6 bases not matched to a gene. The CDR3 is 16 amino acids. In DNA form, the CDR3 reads TGCGCCAGCAGCCGGGGCAGGGGGTTGAACACCGGGGAGCTGTTTTTT. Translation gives CASSRGRGLNTGELFF.

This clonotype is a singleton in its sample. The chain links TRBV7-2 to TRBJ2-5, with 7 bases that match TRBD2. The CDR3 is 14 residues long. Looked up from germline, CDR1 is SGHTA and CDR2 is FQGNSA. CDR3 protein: CAGSGAGSQETQYF. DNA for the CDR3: TGTGCGGGCAGCGGGGCCGGTAGCCAAGAGACCCAGTACTTC.

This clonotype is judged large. The CDR3 loop is CASSHTSEQFF. DNA of the CDR3: TGCGCCAGCAGCCACACCAGCGAGCAGTTCTTC. The rearrangement joins TRBV10-2 to TRBJ2-1; D is unclear. CDR1 is WSHSY and CDR2 is SAAADI in the germline V gene. This CDR3 is built from 11 residues. V lost 6 bases and J lost 10, with 10 bases in between.

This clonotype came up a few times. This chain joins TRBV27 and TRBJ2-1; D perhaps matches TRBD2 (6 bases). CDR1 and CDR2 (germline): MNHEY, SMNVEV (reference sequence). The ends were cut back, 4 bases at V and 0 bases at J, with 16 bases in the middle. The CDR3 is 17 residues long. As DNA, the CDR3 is TGTGCCAGCAGTTGGGGAGCGGGTCCCACCTCCTACAATGAGCAGTTCTTC. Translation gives CASSWGAGPTSYNEQFF.

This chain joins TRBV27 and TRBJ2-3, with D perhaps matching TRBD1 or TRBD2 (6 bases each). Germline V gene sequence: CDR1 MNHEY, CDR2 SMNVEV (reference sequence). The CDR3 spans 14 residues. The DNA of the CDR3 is TGTGCGGGCATTGGGGGCGGGGACACAGATACGCAGTATTTT. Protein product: CAGIGGGDTDTQYF.

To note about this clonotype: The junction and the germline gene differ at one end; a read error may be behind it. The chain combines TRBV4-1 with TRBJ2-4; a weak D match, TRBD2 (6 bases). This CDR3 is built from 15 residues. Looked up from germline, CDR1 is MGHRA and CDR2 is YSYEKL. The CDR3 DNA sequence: TGCGCCAGCAGCCAGGAGGGGAGAGCCACAAACACTCAGTACTTC. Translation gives CASSQEGRATNTQYF.

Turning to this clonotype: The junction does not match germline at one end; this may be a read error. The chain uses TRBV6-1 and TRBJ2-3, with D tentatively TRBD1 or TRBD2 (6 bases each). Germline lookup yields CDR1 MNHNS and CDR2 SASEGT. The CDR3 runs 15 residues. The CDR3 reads CASSPGGRDPDTQYF. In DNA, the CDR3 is TGTGCCAGCAGTCCCGGGGGCCGTGACCCAGATACGCAGTATTTC.

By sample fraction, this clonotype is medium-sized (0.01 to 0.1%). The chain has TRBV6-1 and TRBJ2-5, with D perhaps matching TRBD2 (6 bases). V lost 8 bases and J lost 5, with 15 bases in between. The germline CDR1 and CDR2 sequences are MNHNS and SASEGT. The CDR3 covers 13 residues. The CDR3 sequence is CASRPPGVETQYF. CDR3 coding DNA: TGTGCCAGCCGGCCCCCGGGGGTCGAGACCCAGTACTTC.

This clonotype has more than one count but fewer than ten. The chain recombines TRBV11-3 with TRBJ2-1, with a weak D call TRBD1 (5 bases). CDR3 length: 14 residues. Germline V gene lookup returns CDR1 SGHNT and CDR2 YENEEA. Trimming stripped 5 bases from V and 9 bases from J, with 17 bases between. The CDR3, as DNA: TGTGCCAGCAGCCCGGACACCTCTAGGGGTGAGCAGTTCTTC. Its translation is CASSPDTSRGEQFF.

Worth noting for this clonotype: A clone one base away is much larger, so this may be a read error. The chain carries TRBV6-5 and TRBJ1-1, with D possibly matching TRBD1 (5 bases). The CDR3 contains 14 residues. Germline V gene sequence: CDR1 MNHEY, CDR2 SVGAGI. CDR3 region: CSSSYGGTNTEAFF. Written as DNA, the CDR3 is TGTTCCAGCAGTTACGGGGGGACGAACACTGAAGCTTTCTTT.

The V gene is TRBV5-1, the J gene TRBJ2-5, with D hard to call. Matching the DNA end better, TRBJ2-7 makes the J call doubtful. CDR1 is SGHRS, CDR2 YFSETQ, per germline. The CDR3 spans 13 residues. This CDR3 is CASRGDGTAEQYF. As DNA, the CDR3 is TGCGCCAGCCGAGGAGACGGAACGGCCGAGCAGTACTTC.

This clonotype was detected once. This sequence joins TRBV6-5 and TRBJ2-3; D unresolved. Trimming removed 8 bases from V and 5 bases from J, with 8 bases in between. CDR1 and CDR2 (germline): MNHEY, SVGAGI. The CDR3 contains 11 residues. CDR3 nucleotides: TGTGCCAGCCAGTTGGGAGATACGCAGTATTTT. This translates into CASQLGDTQYF.

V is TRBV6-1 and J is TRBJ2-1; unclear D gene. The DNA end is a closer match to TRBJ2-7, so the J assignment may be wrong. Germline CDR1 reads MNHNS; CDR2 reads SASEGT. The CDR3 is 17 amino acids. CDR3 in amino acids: CASSEAPVVLPRREQYF. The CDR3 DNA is TGTGCCAGCAGTGAAGCCCCCGTGGTCCTCCCACGTCGGGAGCAGTACTTC.

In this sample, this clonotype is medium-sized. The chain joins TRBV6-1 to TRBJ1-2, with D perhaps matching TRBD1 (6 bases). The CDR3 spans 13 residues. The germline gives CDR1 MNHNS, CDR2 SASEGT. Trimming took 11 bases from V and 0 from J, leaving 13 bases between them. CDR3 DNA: TGTGCCGTCCAAGGGACAACTAACTATGGCTACACCTTC. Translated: CAVQGTTNYGYTF.

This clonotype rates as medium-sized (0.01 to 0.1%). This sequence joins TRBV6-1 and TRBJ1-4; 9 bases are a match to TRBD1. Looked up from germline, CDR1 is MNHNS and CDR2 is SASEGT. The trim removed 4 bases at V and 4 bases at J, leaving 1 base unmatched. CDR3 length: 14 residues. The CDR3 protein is CASSADRGNEKLFF. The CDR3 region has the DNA TGTGCCAGCAGTGCGGACAGGGGTAATGAAAAACTGTTTTTT.

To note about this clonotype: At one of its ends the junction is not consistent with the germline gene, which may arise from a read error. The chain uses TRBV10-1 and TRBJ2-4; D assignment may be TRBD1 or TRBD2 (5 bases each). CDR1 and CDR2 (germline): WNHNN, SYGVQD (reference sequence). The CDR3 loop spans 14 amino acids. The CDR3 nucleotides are TGCGGCGTCACGGGGCTGAGAGCCACAAACACTCAGTACTTC. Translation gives CGVTGLRATNTQYF.